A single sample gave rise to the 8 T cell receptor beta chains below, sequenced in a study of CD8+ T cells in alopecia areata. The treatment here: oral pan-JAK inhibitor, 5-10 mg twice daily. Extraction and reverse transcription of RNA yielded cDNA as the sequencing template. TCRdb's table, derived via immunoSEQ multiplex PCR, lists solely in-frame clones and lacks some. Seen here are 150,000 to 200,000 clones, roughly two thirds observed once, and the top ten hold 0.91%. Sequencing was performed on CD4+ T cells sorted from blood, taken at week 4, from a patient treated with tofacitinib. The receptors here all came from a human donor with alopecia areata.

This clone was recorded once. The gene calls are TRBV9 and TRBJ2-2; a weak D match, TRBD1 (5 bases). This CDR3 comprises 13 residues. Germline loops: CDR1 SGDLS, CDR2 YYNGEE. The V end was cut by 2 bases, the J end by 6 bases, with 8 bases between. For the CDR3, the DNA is TGTGCCAGCAGCGTCGCAGGGTCCGGGGAGCTGTTTTTT. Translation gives CASSVAGSGELFF.

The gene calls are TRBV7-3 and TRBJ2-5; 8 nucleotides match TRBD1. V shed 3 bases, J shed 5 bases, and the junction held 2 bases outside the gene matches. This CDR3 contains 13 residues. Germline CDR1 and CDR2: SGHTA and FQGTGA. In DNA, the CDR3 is TGTGCCAGCAGCTTCTGGACAGGGGAGACCCAGTACTTC. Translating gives CASSFWTGETQYF. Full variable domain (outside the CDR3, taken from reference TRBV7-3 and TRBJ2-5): GAGVSQTPSNKVTEKGKYVELRCDPISGHTALYWYRQSLGQGPEFLIYFQGTGAADDSGLPNDRFFAVRPEGSVSTLKIQRTERGDSAVYLCASSFWTGETQYFGPGTRLLVL.

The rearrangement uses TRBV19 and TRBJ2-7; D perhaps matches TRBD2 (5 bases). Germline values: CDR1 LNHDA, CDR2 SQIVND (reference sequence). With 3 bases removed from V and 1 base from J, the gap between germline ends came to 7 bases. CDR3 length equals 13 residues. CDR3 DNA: TGTGCCAGTAGTATGAGGGTTTCCTACGAGCAGTACTTC. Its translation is CASSMRVSYEQYF.

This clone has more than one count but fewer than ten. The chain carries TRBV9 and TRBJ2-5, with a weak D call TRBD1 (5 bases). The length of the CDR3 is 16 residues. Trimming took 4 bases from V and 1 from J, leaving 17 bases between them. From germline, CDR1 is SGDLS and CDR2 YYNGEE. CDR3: CASSRFEWGSQETQYF. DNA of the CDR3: TGTGCCAGCAGCCGCTTCGAATGGGGCAGCCAAGAGACCCAGTACTTC.

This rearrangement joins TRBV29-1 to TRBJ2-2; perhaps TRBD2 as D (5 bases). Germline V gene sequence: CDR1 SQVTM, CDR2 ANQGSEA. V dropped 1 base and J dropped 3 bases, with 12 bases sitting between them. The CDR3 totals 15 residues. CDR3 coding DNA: TGCAGCGTTGAAGTCGTGAGGGTCGACACCGGGGAGCTGTTTTTT. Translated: CSVEVVRVDTGELFF.

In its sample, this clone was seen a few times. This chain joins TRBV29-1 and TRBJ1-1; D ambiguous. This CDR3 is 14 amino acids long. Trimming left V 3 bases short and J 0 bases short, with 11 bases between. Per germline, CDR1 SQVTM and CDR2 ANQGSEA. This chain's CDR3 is CSVDVSTMNTEAFF. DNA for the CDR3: TGCAGCGTTGATGTTTCGACGATGAACACTGAAGCTTTCTTT.

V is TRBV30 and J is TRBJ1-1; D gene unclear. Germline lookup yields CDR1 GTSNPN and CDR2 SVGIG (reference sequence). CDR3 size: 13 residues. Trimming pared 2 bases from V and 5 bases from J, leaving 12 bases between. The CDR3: CAWSRRGATEAFF. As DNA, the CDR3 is TGTGCCTGGAGTCGTCGTGGTGCGACTGAAGCTTTCTTT.

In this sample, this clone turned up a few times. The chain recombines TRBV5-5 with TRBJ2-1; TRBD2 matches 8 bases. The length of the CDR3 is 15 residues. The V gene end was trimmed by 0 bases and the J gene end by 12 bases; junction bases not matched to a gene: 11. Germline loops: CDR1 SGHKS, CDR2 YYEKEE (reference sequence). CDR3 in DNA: TGTGCCAGCAGCTTGGAGCGGGAGAGGATGTTGAGGCAGTTCTTC. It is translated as CASSLERERMLRQFF.